Following are 31 T cell receptor beta chains from one sample sequenced in a study of cytomegalovirus exposure and HLA in healthy donors. Primers included in the PCR were 60 Vbeta and 13 Jbeta primers. Profiling relied on immunoSEQ multiplex PCR, and the TCRdb table lists in-frame clones only, not all of them. The sample shows approximately 190,000 clones, approximately 84% of them seen only once. Specimen: PBMCs. These receptors originate from a woman aged 30 to 39 in good health and CMV-seropositive.

The chain joins TRBV18 to TRBJ2-1, with D tentatively TRBD1 (5 bases). Germline loops: CDR1 KGHSH, CDR2 LQKENI. Between the trimmed V and J ends, which lost 2 bases and 8 bases, there was a span of 7 bases. The CDR3 has 12 amino acids. The CDR3 protein is CASSPGRDEQFF. CDR3 in DNA: TGTGCCAGCTCACCAGGCAGGGATGAGCAGTTCTTC.

The chain uses TRBV4-3 and TRBJ2-1, with 8 nucleotides matching TRBD2. Germline V lookup: CDR1 LGHNA, CDR2 YSLEER. Unmatched junction bases numbered 5, after V lost 2 bases and J lost 5 bases. There are 15 residues in the CDR3. The CDR3 here is CASSQRGTRDNEQFF. Written as DNA, the CDR3 is TGCGCCAGCAGCCAACGGGGGACTAGAGACAATGAGCAGTTCTTC.

The chain is built from TRBV5-6 and TRBJ1-2; no definite D call. In germline, CDR1 is SGHDT, CDR2 YYEEEE. This CDR3 is 14 amino acids long. V was cut by 0 bases and J by 0 bases, with 6 bases left in between. CDR3 sequence: CASSLETSNYGYTF. The CDR3 region has the DNA TGTGCCAGCAGCTTGGAAACATCTAACTATGGCTACACCTTC.

This clone has just one count. CDR3 sequence (DNA): TGCGCCAGCAGCTTGGGGGTCCAGGGGCCTCTTTATGGCTACACCTTC. This gives the protein CASSLGVQGPLYGYTF. J is TRBJ1-2 and V is TRBV5-1; D may be TRBD1 (6 bases). The V end was cut by 0 bases, the J end by 5 bases, with 17 bases between. Germline CDR1 SGHRS, CDR2 YFSETQ. This CDR3 region has 16 residues.

The chain is built from TRBV5-1 and TRBJ1-2; TRBD1 matches at 10 bases. Germline trimming cut 3 bases from V and 2 bases from J; bases unmatched to any gene: 7. In germline, CDR1 is SGHRS, CDR2 YFSETQ. The CDR3 runs to 16 residues. Written as DNA, the CDR3 is TGCGCCAGCAGCTCGTCTCCGGGACAGGGGAACTATGGCTACACCTTC. Translated, it gives CASSSSPGQGNYGYTF.

The rearrangement uses TRBV29-1 and TRBJ2-5; TRBD2 matches at 10 bases. The CDR3 has 16 amino acids. Germline lookup yields CDR1 SQVTM and CDR2 ANQGSEA. Germline trimming cut 3 bases from V and 4 bases from J; bases unmatched to any gene: 11. The CDR3 DNA sequence: TGCAGCGTTGACGGTTTGGAGCGGGGGGGCAGAGAGACCCAGTACTTC. Its translation is CSVDGLERGGRETQYF.

The chain is built from TRBV19 and TRBJ1-1, with D hard to call. Trimming took off 3 bases at V and 8 bases at J, with 19 bases between the two ends. In germline, CDR1 is LNHDA, CDR2 SQIVND (reference sequence). The CDR3 has 15 amino acids. The CDR3 reads CASSIGRFRSSEAFF. In nucleotides, the CDR3 is TGTGCCAGTAGTATCGGGAGATTCCGATCCTCGGAAGCTTTCTTT.

CDR3 residues: CASLDRAGEQYF. The CDR3 DNA sequence: TGTGCCAGTTTAGACAGGGCAGGGGAGCAGTACTTC. The V gene is TRBV6-5, the J gene TRBJ2-7, with TRBD1 matching over 7 bases. Germline CDR1 MNHEY, CDR2 SVGAGI. The CDR3 runs to 12 residues. The trim removed 9 bases at V and 7 bases at J, leaving 9 bases unmatched.

The chain combines TRBV7-9 with TRBJ1-2; D possibly corresponds to TRBD1 (5 bases). In germline, CDR1 is SEHNR, CDR2 FQNEAQ (reference sequence). This CDR3 comprises 12 residues. V lost 5 bases and J 7 bases, leaving 11 bases between the germline ends. The CDR3 reads CASSPQGVGYTF. The CDR3 nucleotides read TGTGCCAGCAGCCCTCAGGGCGTTGGCTACACCTTC. The whole variable domain, filled in from reference TRBV7-9 and TRBJ1-2, reads DTGVSQNPRHKITKRGQNVTFRCDPISEHNRLYWYRQTLGQGPEFLTYFQNEAQLEKSRLLSDRFSAERPKGSFSTLEIQRTEQGDSAMYLCASSPQGVGYTFGSGTRLTVV.

The chain is built from TRBV5-6 and TRBJ1-2, with a tentative D call TRBD1 (5 bases). CDR1 and CDR2 from the germline V gene are SGHDT and YYEEEE. V lost 3 bases and J 4 bases, leaving 10 bases between the germline ends. This CDR3 is 13 amino acids long. CDR3 amino acids: CASSSDSVYGYTF. As DNA, the CDR3 is TGTGCCAGCAGCTCCGACAGCGTCTATGGCTACACCTTC.

This rearrangement joins TRBV7-2 to TRBJ2-1; D not resolved. Germline V gene lookup returns CDR1 SGHTA and CDR2 FQGNSA. CDR3 size: 17 residues. The V gene lost 2 bases and the J gene lost 1 base, with 15 bases spanning the gap. The CDR3 coding sequence is TGTGCCAGCAGCTTAAGGCCCACCGTACTATCCTACAATGAGCAGTTCTTC. This codes for CASSLRPTVLSYNEQFF. The entire variable domain, with the rest obtained from reference TRBV7-2 and TRBJ2-1, is as follows: GAGVSQSPSNKVTEKGKDVELRCDPISGHTALYWYRQSLGQGLEFLIYFQGNSAPDKSGLPSDRFSAERTGGSVSTLTIQRTQQEDSAVYLCASSLRPTVLSYNEQFFGPGTRLTVL.

This chain connects TRBV7-9 to TRBJ2-2, with 14 bases matching TRBD2. V trimming: 2 bases; J trimming: 5 bases; junction bases outside the gene matches: 7. CDR1 is SEHNR and CDR2 is FQNEAQ in the germline V gene (reference sequence). The CDR3 runs 18 residues. This CDR3 is CASSLPRTSGRLTGELFF. CDR3 nucleotides: TGTGCCAGCAGCTTACCTCGGACTAGCGGGAGGCTTACCGGGGAGCTGTTTTTT.

The chain employs TRBV28 and TRBJ2-6, with D possibly TRBD1 on 5 matching bases. Per germline, CDR1 MDHEN and CDR2 SYDVKM. The V gene lost 3 bases and the J gene lost 0 bases, with 12 bases spanning the gap. The CDR3 has 17 residues. The CDR3 is CASSFSTVLSGANVLTF. The CDR3 DNA reads TGTGCCAGCAGTTTTTCGACAGTACTCTCTGGGGCCAACGTCCTGACTTTC.

The J gene is TRBJ2-1, the V gene TRBV4-2; 10 positions agree with TRBD2. CDR1 is LGHNA, CDR2 YNFKEQ, per germline. V lost 4 bases to trimming and J lost 3 bases; unmatched junction nucleotides: 6. The CDR3 covers 16 residues. The CDR3 region has the DNA TGTGCCAGCAGCCCCGAGGGGACTAGCGTCTACAATGAGCAGTTCTTC. This gives the protein CASSPEGTSVYNEQFF.

This sequence joins TRBV28 and TRBJ1-2; 8 bases fit TRBD1. The germline V gene has CDR1 MDHEN and CDR2 SYDVKM. J lost 0 bases, V lost 2 bases, and 2 bases had no gene match. This CDR3 spans 15 amino acids. The DNA of the CDR3 is TGTGCCAGCAGTTTACCGACAGGGGCTAACTATGGCTACACCTTC. Amino acid sequence: CASSLPTGANYGYTF.

A few counts support this clone. The chain links TRBV9 to TRBJ2-7; 8 bases fit TRBD2. This CDR3 is built from 16 residues. The germline V gene has CDR1 SGDLS and CDR2 YYNGEE. V shed 3 bases, J shed 5 bases, and the junction held 13 bases outside the gene matches. This CDR3 is CASSGGTGTRSDEQYF. The DNA for the CDR3 is TGTGCCAGCAGCGGAGGGACCGGGACTAGAAGTGACGAGCAGTACTTC.

The V gene is TRBV7-6, the J gene TRBJ2-2; D might be TRBD1 (6 bases). Germline-derived CDR1 and CDR2 are SGHVS and FNYEAQ. The CDR3 runs to 18 residues. V was pared by 2 bases and J by 4 bases, with 20 bases between. The CDR3 spells CASSLITQQQGSTGELFF. The CDR3 region has the DNA TGTGCCAGCAGCTTAATAACGCAACAGCAGGGGTCCACCGGGGAGCTGTTTTTT.

About this clone: Other nucleotide sequences from this sample produce the same CDR3. The chain recombines TRBV5-8 with TRBJ1-5, with 7 bases matching TRBD1. This CDR3 contains 14 residues. V trimming: 4 bases; J trimming: 4 bases; junction bases outside the gene matches: 5. Germline CDR1 reads SGHTS; CDR2 reads YDEGEE. In DNA form, the CDR3 reads TGTGCCAGCAGCCTGGGACAGACTAATCAGCCCCAGCATTTT. Its protein product is CASSLGQTNQPQHF.

V and J are TRBV2 and TRBJ2-7, with a tentative D call TRBD1 (6 bases). The CDR3 is 14 residues long. V was cut by 7 bases and J by 4 bases, with 17 bases left in between. The germline CDR1 and CDR2 sequences are SNHLY and FYNNEI. This chain's CDR3 is CASKGDPKAYEQYF. CDR3 coding DNA: TGTGCCAGCAAGGGGGACCCAAAGGCGTACGAGCAGTACTTC. Full variable domain (outside the CDR3, taken from reference TRBV2 and TRBJ2-7): EPEVTQTPSHQVTQMGQEVILRCVPISNHLYFYWYRQILGQKVEFLVSFYNNEISEKSEIFDDQFSVERPDGSNFTLKIRSTKLEDSAMYFCASKGDPKAYEQYFGPGTRLTVT.

The sample holds one count of this clone. This chain uses TRBV5-1 with TRBJ1-1; D is ambiguous. Trimming cost V 3 bases and J 4 bases, with 13 bases left between them. The CDR3 has 14 residues. From germline, CDR1 is SGHRS and CDR2 YFSETQ. In DNA form, the CDR3 reads TGCGCCAGCAGCTGGAATGGACGGGGCACTGAAGCTTTCTTT. It is translated as CASSWNGRGTEAFF.

This chain links TRBV4-1 with TRBJ1-3, with 7 bases fitting TRBD1. Germline CDR1 is MGHRA and CDR2 is YSYEKL. The V segment lost 6 bases and the J segment 9 bases; nucleotides outside the gene matches: 20. The CDR3 contains 17 residues. In nucleotides, the CDR3 is TGCGCCAGCAGAGGATCCCAACAGGGGAGGAATTTTGGCACCATATATTTT. It encodes CASRGSQQGRNFGTIYF.

Turning to this clone: Other DNA variants within this sample encode the same CDR3. The chain employs TRBV9 and TRBJ1-1; TRBD1 matches at 7 bases. The CDR3 has 14 residues. Germline assignment: CDR1 SGDLS and CDR2 YYNGEE. After removal of 2 bases from V and 4 bases from J, the junction contained 5 bases not matched to a gene. Here the CDR3 DNA reads TGTGCCAGCAGCGTCGACCCAGGGGGCACTGAAGCTTTCTTT. Amino acids: CASSVDPGGTEAFF.

The CDR3 loop reads CASSPTGRSYEQYF. The DNA for the CDR3 is TGTGCCAGCAGCCCCACAGGAAGGAGCTACGAGCAGTACTTC. This chain uses TRBV4-2 with TRBJ2-5, with D possibly being TRBD1 (5 bases). TRBJ2-7 matches the DNA end more closely, so the J call is doubtful. Germline V gene sequence: CDR1 LGHNA, CDR2 YNFKEQ. The CDR3 extends over 14 amino acids.

This clone showed up just a few times. V usage is TRBV10-3 and J usage is TRBJ1-1; D not certain. Germline V gene data show CDR1 as ENHRY and CDR2 as SYGVKD. This CDR3 comprises 14 residues. Trimming left V 1 base short and J 1 base short, with 7 bases between. CDR3 nucleotides: TGTGCCATCAGTGAGTTGGGAGGGAACACTGAAGCTTTCTTT. Its translation is CAISELGGNTEAFF.

The chain joins TRBV9 to TRBJ1-2; 7 nucleotides agree with TRBD1. Germline-derived CDR1 and CDR2 are SGDLS and YYNGEE. This CDR3 region has 13 residues. Trimming at V came to 4 bases and at J to 7 bases, leaving 7 bases not matched to a gene. The CDR3 DNA reads as TGTGCCAGCAGCCCAGGACAGGAGGGTGGCTACACCTTC. It encodes CASSPGQEGGYTF.

This chain joins TRBV5-4 and TRBJ1-4, with D perhaps TRBD1 (6 bases). V was pared by 2 bases and J by 5 bases, with 13 bases between. Germline CDR1 and CDR2: SGHNT and YYREEE (reference sequence). The CDR3 contains 15 residues. CDR3 sequence reads: CASSLGQRQNEKLFF. CDR3 nucleotide sequence: TGTGCCAGCAGCTTAGGACAGCGGCAGAATGAAAAACTGTTTTTT.

This clone was seen once. This rearrangement joins TRBV5-6 to TRBJ2-7; no firm D call. Looked up from germline, CDR1 is SGHDT and CDR2 is YYEEEE. The CDR3 is 11 residues long. Trimming stripped 4 bases from V and 4 bases from J, with 6 bases between. CDR3 DNA: TGTGCCAGCAGCAACGAGTACGAGCAGTACTTC. Protein: CASSNEYEQYF.

The chain joins TRBV4-1 to TRBJ1-4; D not certain. The CDR3 runs to 15 residues. Trimming cost V 5 bases and J 5 bases, with 15 bases left between them. CDR1 is MGHRA and CDR2 is YSYEKL in the germline V gene. The CDR3 nucleotides are TGCGCCAGCAGCGAGGTGCCAAGAAGGAATGAAAAACTGTTTTTT. It specifies CASSEVPRRNEKLFF.

This chain uses TRBV5-8 with TRBJ2-1, with D possibly being TRBD2 (6 bases). CDR1 and CDR2 (germline): SGHTS, YDEGEE. This CDR3 has 15 amino acids. V lost 4 bases and J 0 bases, leaving 11 bases between the germline ends. DNA of the CDR3: TGTGCCAGCAGCGGGGGACTCCTCTCCTACAATGAGCAGTTCTTC. This codes for CASSGGLLSYNEQFF.

This clone showed up just a few times. The chain is built from TRBV7-6 and TRBJ1-2, with 8 positions matching TRBD1. V lost 3 bases, J lost 9 bases, and 12 bases stayed unmatched. The CDR3 contains 15 residues. Germline V gene lookup returns CDR1 SGHVS and CDR2 FNYEAQ. The CDR3 sequence is CASSFLSTGAASYTF. In DNA form, the CDR3 reads TGTGCCAGCAGCTTCTTGTCGACAGGGGCGGCAAGCTACACCTTC.

V usage is TRBV4-1 and J usage is TRBJ2-3, with 14 bases that match TRBD2. The CDR3 length is 20 residues. Unmatched junction bases numbered 19, after V lost 4 bases and J lost 7 bases. Germline V gene sequence: CDR1 MGHRA, CDR2 YSYEKL. The CDR3 here is CASSRWTSGGPIRVLHTQYF. In nucleotides, the CDR3 is TGCGCCAGCAGCCGATGGACTAGCGGGGGGCCCATAAGGGTTTTACATACGCAGTATTTT.